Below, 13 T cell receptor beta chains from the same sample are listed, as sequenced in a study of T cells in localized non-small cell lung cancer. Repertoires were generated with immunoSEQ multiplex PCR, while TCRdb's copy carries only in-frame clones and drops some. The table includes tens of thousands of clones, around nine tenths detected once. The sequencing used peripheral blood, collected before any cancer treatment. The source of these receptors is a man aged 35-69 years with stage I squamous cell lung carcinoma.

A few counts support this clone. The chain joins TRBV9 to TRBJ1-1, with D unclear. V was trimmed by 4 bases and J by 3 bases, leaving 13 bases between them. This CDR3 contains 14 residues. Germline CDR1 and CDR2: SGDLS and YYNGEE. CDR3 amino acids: CASSSSPRDTEAFF. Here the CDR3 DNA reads TGTGCCAGCAGCTCATCCCCCAGAGACACTGAAGCTTTCTTT.

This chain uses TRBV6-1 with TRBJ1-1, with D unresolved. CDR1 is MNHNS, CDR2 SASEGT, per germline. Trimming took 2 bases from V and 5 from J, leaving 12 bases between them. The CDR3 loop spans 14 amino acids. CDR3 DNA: TGTGCCAGCAGTGAAACGGCCGGGGAGACTGAAGCTTTCTTT. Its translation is CASSETAGETEAFF.

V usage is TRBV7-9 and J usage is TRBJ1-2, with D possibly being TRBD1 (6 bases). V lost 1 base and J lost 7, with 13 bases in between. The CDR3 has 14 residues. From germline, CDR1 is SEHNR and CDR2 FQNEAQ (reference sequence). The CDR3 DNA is TGTGCCAGCAGCTTAGTACCAGGGGTCGGTGGCTACACCTTC. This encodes CASSLVPGVGGYTF. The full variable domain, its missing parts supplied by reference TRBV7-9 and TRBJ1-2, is DTGVSQNPRHKITKRGQNVTFRCDPISEHNRLYWYRQTLGQGPEFLTYFQNEAQLEKSRLLSDRFSAERPKGSFSTLEIQRTEQGDSAMYLCASSLVPGVGGYTFGSGTRLTVV.

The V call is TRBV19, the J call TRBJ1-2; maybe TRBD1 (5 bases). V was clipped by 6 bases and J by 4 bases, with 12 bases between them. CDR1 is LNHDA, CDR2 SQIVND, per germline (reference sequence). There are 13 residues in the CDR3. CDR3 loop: CASSPGWGYGYTF. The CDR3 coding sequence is TGTGCCAGTAGCCCAGGGTGGGGCTATGGCTACACCTTC.

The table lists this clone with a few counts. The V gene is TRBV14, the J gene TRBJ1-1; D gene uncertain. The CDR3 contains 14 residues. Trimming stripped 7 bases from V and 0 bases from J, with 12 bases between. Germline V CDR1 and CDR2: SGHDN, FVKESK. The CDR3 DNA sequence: TGTGCCAGCAACTCTCTCGGCCTGAACACTGAAGCTTTCTTT. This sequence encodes CASNSLGLNTEAFF.

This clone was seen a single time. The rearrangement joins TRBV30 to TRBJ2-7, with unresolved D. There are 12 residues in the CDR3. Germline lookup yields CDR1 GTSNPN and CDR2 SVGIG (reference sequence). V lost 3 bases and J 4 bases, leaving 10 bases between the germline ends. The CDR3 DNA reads TGTGCCTGGAGCCAGGACGCGTACGAGCAGTACTTC. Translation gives CAWSQDAYEQYF. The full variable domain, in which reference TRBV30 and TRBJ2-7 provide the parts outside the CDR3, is SQTIHQWPATLVQPVGSPLSLECTVEGTSNPNLYWYRQAAGRGLQLLFYSVGIGQISSEVPQNLSASRPQDRQFILSSKKLLLSDSGFYLCAWSQDAYEQYFGPGTRLTVT.

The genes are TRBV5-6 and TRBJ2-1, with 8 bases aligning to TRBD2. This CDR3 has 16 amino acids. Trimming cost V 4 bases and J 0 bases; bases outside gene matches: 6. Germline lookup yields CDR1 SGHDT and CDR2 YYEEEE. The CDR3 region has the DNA TGTGCCAGCAGCCTGATTAGCGGGGCCTCCTACAATGAGCAGTTCTTC. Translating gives CASSLISGASYNEQFF.

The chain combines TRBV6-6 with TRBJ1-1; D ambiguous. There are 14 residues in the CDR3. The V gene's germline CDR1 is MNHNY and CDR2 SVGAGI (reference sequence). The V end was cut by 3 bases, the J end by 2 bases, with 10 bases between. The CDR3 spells CASSYKGTNTEAFF. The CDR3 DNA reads TGTGCCAGCAGTTATAAGGGAACCAACACTGAAGCTTTCTTT.

The CDR3 DNA is TGTGCCAGCAGCTTAGACCTGTCCGCTGAAGCTTTCTTT. Encoded protein: CASSLDLSAEAFF. The chain recombines TRBV11-2 with TRBJ1-1; no clear D. This CDR3 is built from 13 residues. V shed 0 bases and J shed 6 bases, with 8 bases lying between them. Germline CDR1 SGHAT, CDR2 FQNNGV.

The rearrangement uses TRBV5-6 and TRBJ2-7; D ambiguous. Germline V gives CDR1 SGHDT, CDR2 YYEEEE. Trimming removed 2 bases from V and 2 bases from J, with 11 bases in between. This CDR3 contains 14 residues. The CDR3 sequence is CASSFNDGAYEQYF. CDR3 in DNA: TGTGCCAGCAGCTTTAATGACGGAGCCTACGAGCAGTACTTC.

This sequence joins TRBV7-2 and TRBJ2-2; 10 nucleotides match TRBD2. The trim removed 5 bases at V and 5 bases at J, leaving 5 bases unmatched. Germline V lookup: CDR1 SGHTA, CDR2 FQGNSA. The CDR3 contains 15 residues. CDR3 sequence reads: CASSLRGLATGELFF. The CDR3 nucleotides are TGTGCCAGCAGCCTCCGGGGACTAGCGACCGGGGAGCTGTTTTTT.

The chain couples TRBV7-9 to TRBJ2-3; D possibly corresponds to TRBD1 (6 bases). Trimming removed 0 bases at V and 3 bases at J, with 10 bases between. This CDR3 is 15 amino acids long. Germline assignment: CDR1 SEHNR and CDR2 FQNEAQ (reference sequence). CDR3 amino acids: CASSLAGRGTDTQYF. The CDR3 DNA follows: TGTGCCAGCAGCTTAGCCGGCAGGGGTACAGATACGCAGTATTTT.

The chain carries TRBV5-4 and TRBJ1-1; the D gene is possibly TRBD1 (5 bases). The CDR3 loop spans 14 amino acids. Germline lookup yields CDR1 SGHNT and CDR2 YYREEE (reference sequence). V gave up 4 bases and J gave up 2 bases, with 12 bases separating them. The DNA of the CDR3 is TGTGCCAGCAGCACCACAGGATCCAACACTGAAGCTTTCTTT. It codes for CASSTTGSNTEAFF. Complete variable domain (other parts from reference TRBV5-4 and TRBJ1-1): ETGVTQSPTHLIKTRGQQVTLRCSSQSGHNTVSWYQQALGQGPQFIFQYYREEENGRGNFPPRFSGLQFPNYSSELNVNALELDDSALYLCASSTTGSNTEAFFGQGTRLTVV.